The present entry profiles one T cell receptor beta chain with its context. Its specificity is not known. A single base separates this from a much larger clone, so it may be a read error. These data come from a study of response to subunit inactivated influenza vaccine. TCRdb processed the RT-PCR reads anew with MiXCR; each CDR3 protein has one entry. The sample has around 790,000 distinct CDR3 sequences, around 20% seen once; the top ten hold 10%. Study observations and caveats: The authors suggested that every seasonal influenza vaccination recruits few new T cells.

Losses at the gene ends were 2 bases for V and 1 base for J; bases not matched to a gene: 1. This CDR3 has 15 amino acids. The germline CDR1 and CDR2 sequences are SGHTA and FQGTGA. Sequenced material: PBMCs from blood, taken 4 to 6 days after vaccination. The clonotype was recovered from a man in his fifties who received an inactivated influenza vaccine. The genes are TRBV7-3 and TRBJ2-2, with 7 bases aligning to TRBD1. The CDR3 reads CASSLGTENTGELFF. CDR3 in DNA: TGTGCCAGCAGCTTAGGGACAGAGAACACCGGGGAGCTGTTTTTT.